A single sample is the source of the 31 T cell receptor beta chains below, sequenced in a study of human T cells and chemical hapten exposure. Time point denoted: pre-sensitization, week 0. Sample treatment: therapeutic diphenylcyclopropenone sensitization with weekly scalp DPC. TCRdb used MiXCR to reprocess the RACE reads, holding one entry per CDR3 protein. The table shows fewer than 200,000 distinct CDR3 sequences, with roughly 30% occurring only once. This material consisted of whole blood, taken in connection with sensitization to the hapten diphenylcyclopropenone (DPC). Source of these receptors: a woman aged 25 to 45 with alopecia areata. Some clones in this sample may be carry-over from other donors' samples.

This chain links TRBV9 with TRBJ2-3; 9 nucleotides line up with TRBD2. The trim removed 0 bases at V and 4 bases at J, leaving 6 bases unmatched. This CDR3 spans 16 amino acids. Germline V lookup: CDR1 SGDLS, CDR2 YYNGEE. The CDR3 reads CASSVVGGRAADTQYF. In DNA, the CDR3 is TGTGCCAGCAGCGTAGTGGGCGGGAGGGCCGCAGATACGCAGTATTTT.

This chain joins TRBV11-2 and TRBJ2-3; D perhaps matches TRBD2 (5 bases). The germline V and J ends were trimmed by 6 bases and 1 base, with 20 bases remaining between them. Germline V gene lookup returns CDR1 SGHAT and CDR2 FQNNGV. The CDR3 loop spans 17 amino acids. The CDR3 region is CASSQGRGWVGTDTQYF. The CDR3 coding sequence is TGTGCCAGCAGTCAAGGGAGAGGATGGGTTGGCACAGATACGCAGTATTTT.

About this clonotype itself: A read error may produce the germline difference seen at one junction end. The chain recombines TRBV4-3 with TRBJ2-7; 15 nucleotides line up with TRBD2. CDR1 LGHNA and CDR2 YSLEER come from the germline V gene. The CDR3 length is 15 residues. CDR3 DNA sequence: TGCGCCAGCAGCCAGTCGGGACTAGCGGGAGGCCCCTCCGACTTC. Amino acids: CASSQSGLAGGPSDF.

This clonotype has more than one count but fewer than ten. The CDR3: CASSYAKRSEAFF. The CDR3 coding sequence is TGTGCCAGCAGTTACGCTAAACGATCCGAAGCTTTCTTT. The V call is TRBV6-2 or TRBV6-3, the J call TRBJ1-1; no clear D gene. V was pared by 2 bases and J by 8 bases, with 12 bases between. In germline, CDR1 is MNHEY, CDR2 SVGEGT. The CDR3 extends over 13 amino acids.

The V and J genes are TRBV19 and TRBJ1-2; a possible D gene is TRBD1 (5 bases). Germline V CDR1 and CDR2: LNHDA, SQIVND (reference sequence). The CDR3 extends over 17 amino acids. V dropped 5 bases and J dropped 5 bases, with 24 bases sitting between them. The CDR3: CASSLQDGSTTAYGYTF. The CDR3 DNA is TGTGCCAGTAGTTTACAGGACGGGAGCACCACCGCTTATGGCTACACCTTC.

This sequence joins TRBV30 and TRBJ1-5, with D uncertain. The CDR3 has 13 residues. Trimming stripped 1 base from V and 5 bases from J, with 9 bases between. Germline CDR1 is GTSNPN and CDR2 is SVGIG (reference sequence). The chain's CDR3 is CAWSAGRDQPQHF. The CDR3 coding sequence is TGTGCCTGGAGTGCGGGCAGAGATCAGCCCCAGCATTTT.

This clonotype has more than one count but fewer than ten. The chain carries TRBV28 and TRBJ2-3, with D tentatively TRBD2 (5 bases). CDR1 and CDR2 from the germline V gene are MDHEN and SYDVKM. The V end was cut by 6 bases, the J end by 0 bases, with 7 bases between. The CDR3 runs 13 residues. The CDR3 protein is CASSRGSTDTQYF. The CDR3 nucleotides are TGTGCCAGCAGCCGGGGAAGCACAGATACGCAGTATTTT.

This clonotype was observed a few times. The chain recombines TRBV27 with TRBJ2-1; tentatively, D is TRBD1 (6 bases). Germline assignment: CDR1 MNHEY and CDR2 SMNVEV (reference sequence). The CDR3 has 13 residues. The germline V and J ends were trimmed by 8 bases and 8 bases, with 16 bases remaining between them. CDR3 bases: TGTGCCAGCGGGACAAGCCGGACCCATGAGCAGTTCTTC. Encoded protein: CASGTSRTHEQFF.

This clonotype showed up just once. The J gene is TRBJ1-4, the V gene TRBV24-1; no firm D call. V lost 5 bases and J lost 7, with 16 bases in between. Germline values: CDR1 KGHDR, CDR2 SFDVKD. The CDR3 spans 15 residues. The CDR3 loop is CATSAGSGGIEKLFF. The CDR3 nucleotides read TGTGCCACCAGTGCAGGCAGCGGCGGGATTGAAAAACTGTTTTTT.

The rearrangement links TRBV12-3 or TRBV12-4 to TRBJ2-2, with D maybe TRBD2 (6 bases). V was pared by 3 bases and J by 3 bases, with 11 bases between. CDR3 length: 15 residues. The CDR3 loop is CASSFVPGDTGELFF. The CDR3 DNA reads as TGTGCCAGCAGTTTCGTTCCGGGGGACACCGGGGAGCTGTTTTTT.

The V call is TRBV29-1, the J call TRBJ2-2, with 8 bases aligning to TRBD2. V dropped 6 bases and J dropped 7; count of bases not matched to a gene: 4. This CDR3 comprises 12 residues. CDR1 and CDR2 from the germline V gene are SQVTM and ANQGSEA. The CDR3 coding sequence is TGCAGCGTCGGGGGGGTGGTCGGGGAGCTGTTTTTT. It translates to CSVGGVVGELFF.

The chain combines TRBV28 with TRBJ2-7; possibly TRBD1 for D (5 bases). In germline, CDR1 is MDHEN, CDR2 SYDVKM. The CDR3 is made up of 13 amino acids. V was trimmed by 6 bases and J by 4 bases, leaving 13 bases between them. This CDR3 reads CASRVGAGYEQYF. DNA of the CDR3: TGTGCCAGCAGAGTTGGCGCAGGGTACGAGCAGTACTTC.

The table lists this clonotype with many counts. The chain is built from TRBV9 and TRBJ2-7, with 11 bases that match TRBD2. Germline trimming cut 3 bases from V and 9 bases from J; bases unmatched to any gene: 8. Germline V gene sequence: CDR1 SGDLS, CDR2 YYNGEE. CDR3 length: 14 residues. In nucleotides, the CDR3 is TGTGCCAGCAGCGGAACTAGCGGGGGCGGAGTGCAGTACTTC. This codes for CASSGTSGGGVQYF. The variable domain in full, with the rest retrieved from reference TRBV9 and TRBJ2-7, is DSGVTQTPKHLITATGQRVTLRCSPRSGDLSVYWYQQSLDQGLQFLIQYYNGEERAKGNILERFSAQQFPDLHSELNLSSLELGDSALYFCASSGTSGGGVQYFGPGTRLTVT.

The rearrangement uses TRBV7-2 and TRBJ2-1; 9 positions match TRBD2. The germline V gene has CDR1 SGHTA and CDR2 FQGNSA. CDR3 size: 16 residues. Trimming removed 2 bases from V and 4 bases from J; junction bases left unmatched: 6. This CDR3 reads CASSLWREGWYNEQFF. The CDR3 nucleotides read TGTGCCAGCAGCTTATGGCGGGAGGGCTGGTACAATGAGCAGTTCTTC.

This clonotype was detected a few times. The genes are TRBV7-2 and TRBJ2-3; 8 nucleotides match TRBD2. The CDR3 is made up of 15 amino acids. Losses at the gene ends were 5 bases for V and 1 base for J; bases not matched to a gene: 5. Germline V gene sequence: CDR1 SGHTA, CDR2 FQGNSA. The CDR3 loop reads CASSRGTSRTDTQYF. In DNA, the CDR3 is TGTGCCAGCAGCCGGGGGACTAGTCGCACAGATACGCAGTATTTT.

The chain couples TRBV29-1 to TRBJ2-7; D call uncertain. This CDR3 has 11 residues. Trimming pared 0 bases from V and 4 bases from J, leaving 4 bases between. Germline V gives CDR1 SQVTM, CDR2 ANQGSEA. CDR3 sequence reads: CSVEEGYEQYF. The CDR3, as DNA: TGCAGCGTTGAAGAGGGGTACGAGCAGTACTTC.

The chain carries TRBV3-1 and TRBJ1-1; 7 bases match TRBD1. J was trimmed by 3 bases and V by 4 bases; bases with no gene match: 8. Germline V gene lookup returns CDR1 LGHDT and CDR2 YNNKEL (reference sequence). This CDR3 is 15 amino acids long. Written as DNA, the CDR3 is TGTGCCAGCAGCCCCCACAGGGGAATGGACACTGAAGCTTTCTTT. It yields the protein CASSPHRGMDTEAFF.

This clonotype was observed a few times. The rearrangement links TRBV20-1 to TRBJ1-1; D call uncertain. The germline V gene encodes CDR1 DFQATT and CDR2 SNEGSKA (reference sequence). The CDR3 runs 12 residues. The germline V and J ends were trimmed by 3 bases and 0 bases, with 5 bases remaining between them. The CDR3 region has the DNA TGCAGTGCTAGCGGGCTGAACACTGAAGCTTTCTTT. Amino acid sequence: CSASGLNTEAFF.

Only a few counts were recorded for this clonotype. The chain couples TRBV12-3 or TRBV12-4 to TRBJ1-1; D perhaps matches TRBD1 (5 bases). The CDR3 has 14 amino acids. Trimming took off 8 bases at V and 5 bases at J, with 18 bases between the two ends. The CDR3 loop is CASWLHQGATEAFF. The CDR3, as DNA: TGTGCCAGCTGGCTACATCAGGGTGCAACTGAAGCTTTCTTT.

The chain links TRBV20-1 to TRBJ1-6, with no clear D. Germline V gene sequence: CDR1 DFQATT, CDR2 SNEGSKA (reference sequence). The CDR3 is 12 amino acids. Deletions cut 3 bases from V and 7 bases from J, with 7 bases between. In DNA, the CDR3 is TGCAGTGCTAGGATTCTCAATTCACCCCTCCACTTT. Translated: CSARILNSPLHF.

This clonotype was counted only a few times. The rearrangement links TRBV7-2 to TRBJ2-6; maybe TRBD1 (5 bases). V shed 8 bases and J shed 0 bases, with 20 bases lying between them. The germline V gene encodes CDR1 SGHTA and CDR2 FQGNSA. The CDR3 spans 18 residues. CDR3 residues: CASARWAGKTSGANVLTF. The DNA for the CDR3 is TGTGCCAGCGCCCGGTGGGCAGGGAAAACCTCTGGGGCCAACGTCCTGACTTTC.

This clonotype was seen a handful of times. The rearrangement joins TRBV7-2 to TRBJ2-1; D perhaps matches TRBD2 (6 bases). The V and J ends lost 1 base and 4 bases respectively, with 11 bases between them. The CDR3 is 15 residues long. From germline, CDR1 is SGHTA and CDR2 FQGNSA. The CDR3 loop reads CASSLVWGEYNEQFF. CDR3 sequence (DNA): TGTGCCAGCAGCTTAGTGTGGGGGGAGTACAATGAGCAGTTCTTC.

The chain combines TRBV4-3 with TRBJ2-1; 14 bases are a match to TRBD2. CDR3 length: 15 residues. The germline CDR1 and CDR2 sequences are LGHNA and YSLEER. Trimming cost V 3 bases and J 9 bases; bases outside gene matches: 4. The CDR3: CASSQGLAGAREQFF. The CDR3 DNA reads TGCGCCAGCAGCCAGGGACTAGCGGGAGCACGTGAGCAGTTCTTC.

This clonotype was picked up many times. The rearrangement joins TRBV18 to TRBJ2-7, with D uncertain. Germline-derived CDR1 and CDR2 are KGHSH and LQKENI. The CDR3 is 14 residues long. With 0 bases removed from V and 0 bases from J, the gap between germline ends came to 6 bases. DNA of the CDR3: TGTGCCAGCTCACCACCCGGCAGCTCCTACGAGCAGTACTTC. Translation: CASSPPGSSYEQYF.

The chain carries TRBV5-5 and TRBJ2-4; D is tentatively TRBD1 or TRBD2 (5 bases each). V lost 3 bases, J lost 7 bases, and 14 bases lay in between. CDR3 length: 14 amino acids. Germline lookup yields CDR1 SGHKS and CDR2 YYEKEE (reference sequence). The CDR3 DNA reads as TGTGCCAGCAGCTCCAGCACGAGGGGCAACATTCAGTACTTC. As protein: CASSSSTRGNIQYF.

The chain links TRBV10-3 to TRBJ2-2; D remains ambiguous. Germline V gene data show CDR1 as ENHRY and CDR2 as SYGVKD. The CDR3 is 18 residues long. V lost 3 bases to trimming and J lost 0 bases, with 17 bases between them. CDR3 loop: CAISDNLKELPNTGELFF. DNA for the CDR3: TGTGCCATCAGTGATAATTTGAAAGAACTCCCGAACACCGGGGAGCTGTTTTTT.

This clonotype came up a few times. The chain joins TRBV3-1 to TRBJ1-6, with D perhaps TRBD1 (6 bases). The V end lost 10 bases, the J end lost 9 bases, and 16 bases lay between the germline ends. Germline CDR1 is LGHDT and CDR2 is YNNKEL (reference sequence). This CDR3 spans 13 amino acids. The CDR3 sequence: CAINMDSLSPLHF. The DNA of the CDR3 is TGTGCCATAAACATGGACAGTCTTTCACCCCTCCACTTT.

This chain joins TRBV5-1 and TRBJ1-2; 8 bases line up with TRBD1. Per the germline V gene, CDR1 is SGHRS and CDR2 is YFSETQ. The CDR3 is made up of 13 amino acids. V was pared by 4 bases and J by 3 bases, with 2 bases of the junction left unmatched. CDR3 residues: CASSGQGDYGYTF. In DNA, the CDR3 is TGCGCCAGCAGCGGACAGGGAGACTATGGCTACACCTTC.

The V call is TRBV19, the J call TRBJ1-4; no reliable D call. Trimming left V 5 bases short and J 8 bases short, with 15 bases between. This CDR3 has 14 residues. CDR1 is LNHDA, CDR2 SQIVND, per germline (reference sequence). Here the CDR3 reads CASSPTSTQEKLFF. The CDR3 DNA is TGTGCCAGTAGTCCTACTTCAACTCAAGAAAAACTGTTTTTT.

The gene calls are TRBV7-2 and TRBJ2-7, with 9 positions matching TRBD2. With V trimmed by 3 bases and J by 3 bases, 9 bases remained unmatched. The CDR3 is 16 residues long. The germline V gene encodes CDR1 SGHTA and CDR2 FQGNSA. CDR3 bases: TGTGCCAGCAGCTTTACATCGGGACTAGCTAACTACGAGCAGTACTTC. This translates into CASSFTSGLANYEQYF.

This clonotype was seen a few times. The rearrangement joins TRBV11-2 to TRBJ2-1, with TRBD1 identical over 9 bases. The CDR3 runs 15 residues. Germline V CDR1 and CDR2: SGHAT, FQNNGV. The trim removed 5 bases at V and 7 bases at J, leaving 9 bases unmatched. For the CDR3, the DNA is TGTGCCAGCAGCCGAAGAGGGACAGGGCGGAATGAGCAGTTCTTC. This translates into CASSRRGTGRNEQFF.